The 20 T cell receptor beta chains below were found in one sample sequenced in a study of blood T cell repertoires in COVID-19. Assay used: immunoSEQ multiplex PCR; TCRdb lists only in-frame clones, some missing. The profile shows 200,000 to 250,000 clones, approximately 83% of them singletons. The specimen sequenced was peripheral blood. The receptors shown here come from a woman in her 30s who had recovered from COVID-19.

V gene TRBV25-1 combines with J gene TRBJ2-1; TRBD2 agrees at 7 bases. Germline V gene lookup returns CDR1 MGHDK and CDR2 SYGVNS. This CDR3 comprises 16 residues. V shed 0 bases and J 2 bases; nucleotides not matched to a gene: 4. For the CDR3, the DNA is TGTGCCAGCAGTGAATACGGGGGGACCCCCTACAATGAGCAGTTCTTC. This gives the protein CASSEYGGTPYNEQFF. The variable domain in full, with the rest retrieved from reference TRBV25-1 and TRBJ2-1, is EADIYQTPRYLVIGTGKKITLECSQTMGHDKMYWYQQDPGMELHLIHYSYGVNSTEKGDLSSESTVSRIRTEHFPLTLESARPSHTSQYLCASSEYGGTPYNEQFFGPGTRLTVL.

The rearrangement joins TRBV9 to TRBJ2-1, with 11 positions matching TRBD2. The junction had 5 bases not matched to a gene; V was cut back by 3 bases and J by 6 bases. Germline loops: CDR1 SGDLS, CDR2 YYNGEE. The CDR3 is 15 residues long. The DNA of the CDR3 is TGTGCCAGCAGCGGGGGACTAGCGGTTCTCAATGAGCAGTTCTTC. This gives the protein CASSGGLAVLNEQFF.

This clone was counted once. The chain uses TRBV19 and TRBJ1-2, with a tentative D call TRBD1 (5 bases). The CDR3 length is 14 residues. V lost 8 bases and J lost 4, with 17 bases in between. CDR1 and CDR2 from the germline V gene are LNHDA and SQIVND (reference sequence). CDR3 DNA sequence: TGTGCCAGTGGGGCGACGACCTTACCCTATGGCTACACCTTC. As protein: CASGATTLPYGYTF.

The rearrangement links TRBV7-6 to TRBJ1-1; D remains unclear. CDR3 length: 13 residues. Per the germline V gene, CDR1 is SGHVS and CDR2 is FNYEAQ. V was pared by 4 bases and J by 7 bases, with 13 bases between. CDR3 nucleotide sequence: TGTGCCAGCAGCTCCACCCTCGGAGGTGAAGCTTTCTTT. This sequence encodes CASSSTLGGEAFF.

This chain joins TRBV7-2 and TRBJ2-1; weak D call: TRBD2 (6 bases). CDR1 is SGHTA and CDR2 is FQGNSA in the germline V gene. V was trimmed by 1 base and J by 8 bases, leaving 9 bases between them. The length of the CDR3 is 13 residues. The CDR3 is CASSLGGGDEQFF. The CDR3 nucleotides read TGTGCCAGCAGCTTAGGAGGAGGGGATGAGCAGTTCTTC.

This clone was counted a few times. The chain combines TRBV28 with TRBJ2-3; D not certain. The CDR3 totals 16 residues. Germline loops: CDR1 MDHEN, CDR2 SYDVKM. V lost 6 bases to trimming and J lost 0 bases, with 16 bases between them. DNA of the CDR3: TGTGCCAGCAGCGAGGTAACCCTAACTAGCACAGATACGCAGTATTTT. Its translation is CASSEVTLTSTDTQYF.

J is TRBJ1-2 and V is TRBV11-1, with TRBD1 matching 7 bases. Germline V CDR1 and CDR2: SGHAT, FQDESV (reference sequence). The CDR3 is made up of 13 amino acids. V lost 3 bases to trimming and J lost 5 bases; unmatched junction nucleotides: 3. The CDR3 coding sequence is TGTGCCAGCAGCTTTGCACAGGGGTATGGCTACACCTTC. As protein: CASSFAQGYGYTF.

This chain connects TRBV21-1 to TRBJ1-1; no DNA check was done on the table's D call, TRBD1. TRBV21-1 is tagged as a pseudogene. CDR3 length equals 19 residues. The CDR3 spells CASSGRDRVGARRNTEAFF. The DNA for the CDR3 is TGTGCCAGCAGCGGCCGGGACAGGGTAGGGGCTCGGCGGAACACTGAAGCTTTCTTT.

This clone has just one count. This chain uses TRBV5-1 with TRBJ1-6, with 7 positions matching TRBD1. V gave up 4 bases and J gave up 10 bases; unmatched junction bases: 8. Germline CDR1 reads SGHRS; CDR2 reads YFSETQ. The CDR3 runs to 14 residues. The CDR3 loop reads CASSPEQGRSPLHF. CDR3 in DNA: TGCGCCAGCAGCCCTGAACAGGGGCGGTCACCCCTCCACTTT.

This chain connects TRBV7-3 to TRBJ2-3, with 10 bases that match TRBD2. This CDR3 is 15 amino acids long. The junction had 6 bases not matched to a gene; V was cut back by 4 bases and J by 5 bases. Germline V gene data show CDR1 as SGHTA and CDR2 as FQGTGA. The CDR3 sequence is CASSSAGGLLDTQYF. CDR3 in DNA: TGTGCCAGCAGCTCAGCGGGGGGGCTGTTAGATACGCAGTATTTT. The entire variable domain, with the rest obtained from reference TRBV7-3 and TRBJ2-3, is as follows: GAGVSQTPSNKVTEKGKYVELRCDPISGHTALYWYRQSLGQGPEFLIYFQGTGAADDSGLPNDRFFAVRPEGSVSTLKIQRTERGDSAVYLCASSSAGGLLDTQYFGPGTRLTVL.

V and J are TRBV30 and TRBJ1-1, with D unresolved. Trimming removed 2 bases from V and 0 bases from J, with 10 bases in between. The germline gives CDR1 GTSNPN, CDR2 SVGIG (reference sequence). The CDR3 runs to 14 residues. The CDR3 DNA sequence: TGTGCCTGGAGTTCGGCGGGGATGAACACTGAAGCTTTCTTT. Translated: CAWSSAGMNTEAFF.

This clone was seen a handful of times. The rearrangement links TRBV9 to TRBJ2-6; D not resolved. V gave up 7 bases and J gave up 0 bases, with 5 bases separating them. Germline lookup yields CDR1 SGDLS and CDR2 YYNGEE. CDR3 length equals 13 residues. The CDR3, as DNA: TGTGCCAGCCGTTCCTCTGGGGCCAACGTCCTGACTTTC. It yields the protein CASRSSGANVLTF.

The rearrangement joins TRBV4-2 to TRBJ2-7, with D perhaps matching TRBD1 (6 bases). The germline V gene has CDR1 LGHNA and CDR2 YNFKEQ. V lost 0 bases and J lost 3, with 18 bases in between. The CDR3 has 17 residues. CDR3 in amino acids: CASSQDLRTGQVYEQYF. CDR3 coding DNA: TGTGCCAGCAGCCAAGATTTAAGAACAGGGCAAGTCTACGAGCAGTACTTC.

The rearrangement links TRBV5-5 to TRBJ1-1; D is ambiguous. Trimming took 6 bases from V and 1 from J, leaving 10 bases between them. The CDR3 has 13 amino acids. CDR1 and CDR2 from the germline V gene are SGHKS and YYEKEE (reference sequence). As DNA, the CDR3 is TGTGCCAGCAACCGGGTCCCGAACACTGAAGCTTTCTTT. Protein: CASNRVPNTEAFF.

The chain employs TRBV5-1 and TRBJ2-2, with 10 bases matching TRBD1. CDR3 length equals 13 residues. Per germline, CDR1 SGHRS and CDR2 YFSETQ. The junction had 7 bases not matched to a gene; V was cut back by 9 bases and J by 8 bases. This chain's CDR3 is CATRQGAKGELFF. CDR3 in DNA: TGCGCCACCCGACAGGGGGCGAAGGGGGAGCTGTTTTTT.

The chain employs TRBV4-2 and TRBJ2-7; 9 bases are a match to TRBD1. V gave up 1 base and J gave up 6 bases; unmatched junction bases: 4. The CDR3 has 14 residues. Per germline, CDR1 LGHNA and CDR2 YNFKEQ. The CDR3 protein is CASSQGPTGGEQYF. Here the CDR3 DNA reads TGTGCCAGCAGCCAAGGCCCGACAGGGGGCGAGCAGTACTTC.

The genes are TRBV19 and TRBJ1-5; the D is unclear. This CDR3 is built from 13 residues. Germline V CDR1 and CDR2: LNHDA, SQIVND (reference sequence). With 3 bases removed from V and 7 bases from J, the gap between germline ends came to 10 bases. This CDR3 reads CASSISLWQPQHF. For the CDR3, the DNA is TGTGCCAGTAGTATCAGTTTGTGGCAGCCCCAGCATTTT.

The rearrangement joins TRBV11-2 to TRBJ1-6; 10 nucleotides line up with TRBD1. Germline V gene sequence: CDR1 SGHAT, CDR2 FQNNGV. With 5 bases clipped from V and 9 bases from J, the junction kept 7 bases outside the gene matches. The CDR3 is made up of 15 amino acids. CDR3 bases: TGTGCCAGCAGCGCACGACAGGGGGCGCGTTCACCCCTCCACTTT. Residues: CASSARQGARSPLHF.

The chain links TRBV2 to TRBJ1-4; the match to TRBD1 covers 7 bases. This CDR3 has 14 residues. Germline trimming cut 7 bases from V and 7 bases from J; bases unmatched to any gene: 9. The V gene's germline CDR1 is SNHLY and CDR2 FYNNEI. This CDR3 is CASKGGRVFEKLFF. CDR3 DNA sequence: TGTGCCAGCAAAGGGGGCAGGGTTTTTGAAAAACTGTTTTTT.

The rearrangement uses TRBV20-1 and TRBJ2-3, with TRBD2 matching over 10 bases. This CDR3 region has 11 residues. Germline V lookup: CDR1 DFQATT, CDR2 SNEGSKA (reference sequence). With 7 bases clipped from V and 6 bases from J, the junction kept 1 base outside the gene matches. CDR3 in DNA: TGCAGTGTAGCGGGGGGTGATACGCAGTATTTT. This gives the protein CSVAGGDTQYF.